This T cell receptor beta chain is from a study of blood T cells in healthy people across ages. Concerning this clonotype itself: The antigen is not known.

This CDR3 has 13 residues. The germline gives CDR1 SGHTA, CDR2 FQGNSA. Alongside a J-beta primer mix, a sample-barcoded 5' primer served in a second PCR lasting roughly 6 to 11 cycles. TCRdb itself ran the 5' RACE reads through MiXCR, one entry per CDR3 protein. The sample carries 600,000 or so distinct CDR3 sequences, around 21% recorded once. Study-wide points: CMV status of donors was not determined, possibly confounding expanded clonotype changes.

Each donor gave approximately 9.7 milliliters of peripheral blood. Samples each yielded at least 6 micrograms of total RNA. This receptor was taken from a man between 65 and 85 years old in good health. The genes are TRBV7-2 and TRBJ2-5, with D hard to call. The DNA matches TRBJ2-7 better at its end, which makes the J call doubtful. The sequenced material came from blood. CDR3 in amino acids: CASSLARLYEQYF. The CDR3 region has the DNA TGTGCCAGCAGCTTAGCGAGGCTCTACGAGCAGTACTTC.